A selection of T cell receptor beta chains follows, all from one sample in a study of T cell changes during pregnancy in multiple sclerosis. The protocol was immunoSEQ multiplex PCR, while the TCRdb copy is restricted to in-frame clones and leaves out a portion. The table records fewer than 95,000 clones, just under 95% of them present only once. The sequencing used peripheral blood, collected in the first trimester of pregnancy. Receptors were obtained from a female donor with multiple sclerosis, enrolled in a pregnancy study. The CDR3 runs from the conserved cysteine through the conserved F or W. D genes are given only for firm matches. Clone size is stated in some rows and not others, as once, few, many or a class when expanded.

v_gene	j_gene	abundance	d_gene	CDR3nt	CDR3aa
TRBV2	TRBJ1-1	-	-	TGTGCCAGCAGTGATGGGCTGAACACTGAAGCTTTCTTT	CASSDGLNTEAFF
TRBV27	TRBJ1-4	-	TRBD1	TGTGCCAGCACCATCAGAGGGGGCTATAATGAAAAACTGTTTTTT	CASTIRGGYNEKLFF
TRBV6-1	TRBJ1-2	once	-	TGTGCCAGCAGTGATCTGGCTCAAGGCTACACCTTC	CASSDLAQGYTF
TRBV6-5	TRBJ2-2	-	-	TGTGCCAGCAGTTATAGGGGCGGGGAGCTGTTTTTT	CASSYRGGELFF
TRBV10-1	TRBJ1-2	-	-	TGCGCCAGCAGTGGCCCTCCGTGGGCAGACTATGGCTACACCTTC	CASSGPPWADYGYTF
TRBV7-2	TRBJ2-7	-	TRBD1	TGTGCCAGCAGCTTAGAAGGAGCGGACAGGGGGCTCTACGAGCAGTACTTC	CASSLEGADRGLYEQYF
TRBV14	TRBJ1-2	-	-	TGTGCCAGCAGCCAAGGGAAGGGAGGGAACTATGGCTACACCTTC	CASSQGKGGNYGYTF
TRBV9	TRBJ1-1	-	TRBD1	TGTGCCAGCAGCGCCAATACAGGGGGCACTGAAGCTTTCTTT	CASSANTGGTEAFF
TRBV9	TRBJ1-2	few	TRBD1	TGTGCCAGCAGCGTCGGGGGACAGGGATTCTATGGCTACACCTTC	CASSVGGQGFYGYTF
TRBV6-6	TRBJ1-1	-	-	TGTGCCAGCACCCTTTCGGGGGGCGTGATGAACACTGAAGCTTTCTTT	CASTLSGGVMNTEAFF
TRBV5-6	TRBJ2-3	-	TRBD1	TGTGCCAGCAGCTTGGGGTACAGGGGGAGCACAGATACGCAGTATTTT	CASSLGYRGSTDTQYF
TRBV2	TRBJ2-3	-	-	TGTGCCAGCAGTGAAGCCCCCCTGACAGATACGCAGTATTTT	CASSEAPLTDTQYF
TRBV6-5	TRBJ1-5	-	-	TGTGCCAGCAGTTATAACAGTAATAGCAATCAGCCCCAGCATTTT	CASSYNSNSNQPQHF
TRBV6-1	TRBJ1-5	-	-	TGTGCCAGCAGTGAAAACGGGTATAGCAATCAGCCCCAGCATTTT	CASSENGYSNQPQHF
TRBV5-1	TRBJ1-1	-	TRBD1	TGCGCCAGCAGCGTGGGACAGACGAACACTGAAGCTTTCTTT	CASSVGQTNTEAFF
TRBV7-2	TRBJ2-5	once	TRBD2	TGTGCCAGCAGCTTATGGGAGCGGGGGGGAGGGGGGAAGACCCAGTACTTC	CASSLWERGGGGKTQYF
TRBV29-1	TRBJ2-7	-	-	TGCAGCGTTGAATCGGGGAGCGACTACGAGCAGTACTTC	CSVESGSDYEQYF
TRBV14	TRBJ2-2	-	TRBD1	TGTGCCAGCAGCCAACATCTCGGACAGGGAAACACCGGGGAGCTGTTTTTT	CASSQHLGQGNTGELFF
TRBV27	TRBJ2-5	-	TRBD2	TGTGCCAGCAGTTTAACCGGGGGAGGGGAGACCCAGTACTTC	CASSLTGGGETQYF
TRBV29-1	TRBJ1-1	-	TRBD1	TGCAGCGCCGTGACCCGGACCCCACAGGGGAAGGGGTACACTGAAGCTTTCTTT	CSAVTRTPQGKGYTEAFF
TRBV4-1	TRBJ2-3	-	-	TGCGCCAGCAGCCAAGATCGCGGCACAGATACGCAGTATTTT	CASSQDRGTDTQYF
TRBV18	TRBJ2-3	once	TRBD1	TGTGCCAGCTCACCACCAGGGGGCCTCACAGATACGCAGTATTTT	CASSPPGGLTDTQYF
TRBV11-2	TRBJ2-3	once	-	TGTGCCAGCAGCTTAACCGGGGGTAGCACAGATACGCAGTATTTT	CASSLTGGSTDTQYF
TRBV9	TRBJ2-5	-	-	TGTGCCAGCAGCGTAGCCTCCAGAGAGACCCAGTACTTC	CASSVASRETQYF
TRBV19	TRBJ2-7	-	-	TGTGCCAGTAGGCGGAGGAGCCTCGGGGACGAGCAGTACTTC	CASRRRSLGDEQYF
TRBV5-1	TRBJ2-5	-	-	TGCGCCAGCAGCAACGGGACACCTCAAGAGACCCAGTACTTC	CASSNGTPQETQYF
TRBV25-1	TRBJ2-3	-	TRBD1	TGTGCCAGCCGTTCGACAGGGGGAAGCACAGATACGCAGTATTTT	CASRSTGGSTDTQYF
TRBV16	TRBJ1-2	-	-	TGTGCCAGCAGCCAATCGGGCCAGCTCTATGGCTACACCTTC	CASSQSGQLYGYTF
TRBV7-8	TRBJ2-1	-	TRBD2	TGTGCCAGCAGCAATATATTCGGGACTAGCGGGGGGGGCCACAATGAGCAGTTCTTC	CASSNIFGTSGGGHNEQFF